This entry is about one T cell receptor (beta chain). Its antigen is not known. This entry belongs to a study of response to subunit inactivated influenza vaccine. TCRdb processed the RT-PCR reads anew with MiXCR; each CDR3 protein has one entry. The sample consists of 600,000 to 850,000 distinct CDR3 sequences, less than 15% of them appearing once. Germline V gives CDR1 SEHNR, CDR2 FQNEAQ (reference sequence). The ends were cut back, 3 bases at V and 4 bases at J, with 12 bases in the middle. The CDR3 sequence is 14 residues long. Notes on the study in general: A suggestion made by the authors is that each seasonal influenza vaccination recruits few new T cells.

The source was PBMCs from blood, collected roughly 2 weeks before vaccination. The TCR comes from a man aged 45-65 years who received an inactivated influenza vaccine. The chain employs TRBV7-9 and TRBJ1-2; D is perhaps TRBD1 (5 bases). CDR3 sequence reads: CASSLKGFGYGYTF. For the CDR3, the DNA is TGTGCCAGCAGCTTGAAGGGGTTTGGCTATGGCTACACCTTC.